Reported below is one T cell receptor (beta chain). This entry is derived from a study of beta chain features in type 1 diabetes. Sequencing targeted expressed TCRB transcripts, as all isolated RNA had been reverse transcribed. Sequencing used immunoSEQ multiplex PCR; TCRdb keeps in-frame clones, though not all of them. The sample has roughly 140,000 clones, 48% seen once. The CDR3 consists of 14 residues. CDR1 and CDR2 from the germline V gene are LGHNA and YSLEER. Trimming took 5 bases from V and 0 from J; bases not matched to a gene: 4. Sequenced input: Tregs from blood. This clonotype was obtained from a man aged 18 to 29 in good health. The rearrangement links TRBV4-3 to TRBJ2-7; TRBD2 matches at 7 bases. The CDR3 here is CASSSGTNSYEQYF. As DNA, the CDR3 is TGCGCCAGCAGCTCCGGGACTAACTCCTACGAGCAGTACTTC.